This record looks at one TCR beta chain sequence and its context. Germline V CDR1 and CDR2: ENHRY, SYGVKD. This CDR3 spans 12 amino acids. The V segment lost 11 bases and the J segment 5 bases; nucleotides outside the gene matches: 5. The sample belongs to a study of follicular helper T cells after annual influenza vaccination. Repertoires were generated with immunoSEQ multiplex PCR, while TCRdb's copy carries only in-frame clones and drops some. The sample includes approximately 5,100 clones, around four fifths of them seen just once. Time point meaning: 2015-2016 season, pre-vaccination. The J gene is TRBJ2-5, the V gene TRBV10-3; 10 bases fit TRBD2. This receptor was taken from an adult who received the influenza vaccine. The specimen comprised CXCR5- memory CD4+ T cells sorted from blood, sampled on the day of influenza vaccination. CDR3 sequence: CAVRTSGETQYF. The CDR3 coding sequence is TGTGCCGTTAGGACTAGCGGCGAGACCCAGTACTTC.